A selection of T cell receptor beta chains follows, all from one sample in a study of radiotherapy plus CTLA-4 blockade in lung cancer. Sequenced by immunoSEQ multiplex PCR; TCRdb stores in-frame clones only, minus some. Among about 49,000 clones listed, 60% to 80% were seen once. Material: peripheral blood, obtained from a patient treated with radiotherapy plus ipilimumab. Every receptor here comes from a human donor with non-small cell lung cancer who had stable disease on radiotherapy plus ipilimumab. CDR3s include the opening cysteine and the closing phenylalanine or tryptophan. The D gene is left open where the match is weak. Expanded clones get a size class; other rows say once, few or many, or leave the size out.

v_gene: TRBV11-2; d_gene: NA; abundance: NA; j_gene: TRBJ2-1; CDR3aa: CASSLVAGAENNEQFF; CDR3nt: TGTGCCAGCAGCTTAGTGGCAGGGGCCGAAAACAATGAGCAGTTCTTC
v_gene: TRBV9; d_gene: TRBD1; abundance: NA; j_gene: TRBJ1-3; CDR3aa: CASSVDRQGVTDRSGNTIYF; CDR3nt: TGTGCCAGCAGCGTAGACCGACAGGGGGTCACTGATCGCTCTGGAAACACCATATATTTT
v_gene: TRBV18; d_gene: NA; abundance: NA; j_gene: TRBJ1-3; CDR3aa: CASSPPAGDSNGNTIYF; CDR3nt: TGTGCCAGCTCACCACCGGCCGGGGATTCTAATGGAAACACCATATATTTT
v_gene: TRBV6-6; d_gene: NA; abundance: NA; j_gene: TRBJ1-6; CDR3aa: CASSYSSVVNNSPLHF; CDR3nt: TGTGCCAGCAGTTACTCGAGCGTGGTGAATAATTCACCCCTCCACTTT
v_gene: TRBV10-3; d_gene: NA; abundance: NA; j_gene: TRBJ1-2; CDR3aa: CAISPTGPYGYTF; CDR3nt: TGTGCCATCAGCCCGACAGGCCCCTATGGCTACACCTTC
v_gene: TRBV10-2; d_gene: NA; abundance: NA; j_gene: TRBJ1-2; CDR3aa: CASSDSGGDYGYTF; CDR3nt: TGCGCCAGCAGTGATTCCGGGGGGGACTATGGCTACACCTTC
v_gene: TRBV19; d_gene: TRBD1; abundance: few; j_gene: TRBJ1-5; CDR3aa: CASSLNGQGHQPQHF; CDR3nt: TGTGCCAGTAGTTTAAACGGACAGGGACATCAGCCCCAGCATTTT
v_gene: TRBV19; d_gene: NA; abundance: NA; j_gene: TRBJ2-6; CDR3aa: CASSIGANVLTF; CDR3nt: TGTGCCAGTAGCATTGGGGCCAACGTCCTGACTTTC
v_gene: TRBV19; d_gene: NA; abundance: NA; j_gene: TRBJ1-2; CDR3aa: CATRGIYGYTF; CDR3nt: TGTGCCACTAGGGGAATCTATGGCTACACCTTC
v_gene: TRBV5-1; d_gene: NA; abundance: NA; j_gene: TRBJ1-2; CDR3aa: CASSFGEANGYTF; CDR3nt: TGCGCCAGCAGCTTTGGGGAAGCGAATGGCTACACCTTC
v_gene: TRBV5-1; d_gene: TRBD2; abundance: NA; j_gene: TRBJ2-3; CDR3aa: CASSYSGRASTDTQYF; CDR3nt: TGCGCCAGCAGCTACTCTGGGAGGGCGAGCACAGATACGCAGTATTTT
v_gene: TRBV5-1; d_gene: TRBD1; abundance: NA; j_gene: TRBJ1-2; CDR3aa: CASRLERGTVNGYTF; CDR3nt: TGCGCCAGCAGGTTGGAGCGGGGGACAGTCAATGGCTACACCTTC
v_gene: TRBV5-1; d_gene: TRBD1; abundance: NA; j_gene: TRBJ1-2; CDR3aa: CASSLIKTGQGLSSYGYTF; CDR3nt: TGCGCCAGCAGCTTGATAAAAACGGGACAGGGGCTCTCGAGCTATGGCTACACCTTC
v_gene: TRBV29-1; d_gene: NA; abundance: NA; j_gene: TRBJ1-3; CDR3aa: CSVVWAGNTIYF; CDR3nt: TGCAGCGTTGTATGGGCCGGAAACACCATATATTTT
v_gene: TRBV4-1; d_gene: NA; abundance: NA; j_gene: TRBJ2-7; CDR3aa: CASSQAKGYEQYF; CDR3nt: TGCGCCAGCAGCCAAGCGAAGGGTTACGAGCAGTACTTC
v_gene: TRBV27; d_gene: NA; abundance: NA; j_gene: TRBJ2-4; CDR3aa: CASSYDRWGSIQYF; CDR3nt: TGTGCCAGCAGTTATGACAGGTGGGGGAGCATTCAGTACTTC